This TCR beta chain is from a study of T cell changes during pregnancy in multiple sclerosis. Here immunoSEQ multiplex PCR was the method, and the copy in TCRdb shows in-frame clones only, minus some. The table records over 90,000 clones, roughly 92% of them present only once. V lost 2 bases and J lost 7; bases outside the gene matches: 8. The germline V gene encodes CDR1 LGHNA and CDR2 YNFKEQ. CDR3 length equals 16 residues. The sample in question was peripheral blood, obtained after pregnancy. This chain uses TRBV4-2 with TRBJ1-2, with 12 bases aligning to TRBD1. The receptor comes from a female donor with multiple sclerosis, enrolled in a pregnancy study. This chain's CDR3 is CASSQRGTGGTGGYTF. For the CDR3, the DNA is TGTGCCAGCAGCCAAAGGGGGACAGGGGGCACGGGTGGCTACACCTTC.